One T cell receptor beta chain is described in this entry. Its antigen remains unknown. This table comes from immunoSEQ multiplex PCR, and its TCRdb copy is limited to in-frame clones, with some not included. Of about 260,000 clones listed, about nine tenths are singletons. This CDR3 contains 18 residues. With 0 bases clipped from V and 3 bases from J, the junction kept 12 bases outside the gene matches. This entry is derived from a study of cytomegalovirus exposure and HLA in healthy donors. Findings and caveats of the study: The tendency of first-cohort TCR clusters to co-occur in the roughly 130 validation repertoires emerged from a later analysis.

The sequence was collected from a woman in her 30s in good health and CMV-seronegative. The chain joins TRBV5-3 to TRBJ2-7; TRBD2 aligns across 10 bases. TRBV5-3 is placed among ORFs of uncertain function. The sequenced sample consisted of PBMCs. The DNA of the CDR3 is TGTGCCAGAAGCTTGGGGCTAGCGGGAGATCGAAAGGACTACGAGCAGTACTTC. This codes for CARSLGLAGDRKDYEQYF.